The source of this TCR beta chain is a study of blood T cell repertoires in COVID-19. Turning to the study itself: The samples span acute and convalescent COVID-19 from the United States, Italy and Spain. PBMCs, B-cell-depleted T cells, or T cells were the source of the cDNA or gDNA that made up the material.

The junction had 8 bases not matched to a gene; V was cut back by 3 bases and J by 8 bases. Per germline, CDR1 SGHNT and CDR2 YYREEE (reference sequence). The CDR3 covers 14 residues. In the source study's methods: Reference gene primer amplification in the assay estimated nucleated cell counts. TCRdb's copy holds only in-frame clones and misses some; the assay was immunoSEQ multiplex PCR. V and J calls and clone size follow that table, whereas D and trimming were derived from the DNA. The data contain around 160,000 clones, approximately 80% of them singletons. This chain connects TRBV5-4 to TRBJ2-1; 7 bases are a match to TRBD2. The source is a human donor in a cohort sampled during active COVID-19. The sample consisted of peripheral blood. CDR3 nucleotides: TGTGCCAGCAGCTCCGGGACTAACGACGATGAGCAGTTCTTC. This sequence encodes CASSSGTNDDEQFF.